This T cell receptor (beta chain) appears in the sequencing data of a study of spatial heterogeneity in lung cancer. Looking at the study overall: The study consistently detected more beta-chain than alpha-chain sequences.

A unique molecular identifier was carried by every single TCR cDNA molecule. TCRdb reanalysed the 5' RACE reads using MiXCR and keeps one entry per CDR3 protein. The profile covers about 52,000 distinct CDR3 sequences, with less than 9% appearing a single time and approximately 40% taken by the ten largest. The CDR3 is made up of 15 amino acids. The germline V and J ends were trimmed by 5 bases and 6 bases, with 16 bases remaining between them. In germline, CDR1 is SGHTA, CDR2 FQGNSA. This clonotype showed up many times. The target antigen is unknown. Time point meaning: blood at routine non-recurrence follow-up after resection. Material for sequencing was whole RNA from tumor, nontumor lung or frozen PBMC, left unsorted. Study-level findings and limits: Blood carried ubiquitous expanded tumor TCRs more at resection than follow-up.

The chain is built from TRBV7-2 and TRBJ2-2; D might be TRBD2 (5 bases). The starting material was PBMCs, obtained at follow-up. The origin of this receptor is a female donor with early-stage non-small cell lung cancer. The CDR3 DNA reads TGTGCCAGCAGCCTATGGACTCCCGTTGCCGGGGAGCTGTTTTTT. Protein: CASSLWTPVAGELFF.